This T cell receptor beta chain emerged from a study of metastatic and nonmetastatic thyroid tumors. For the study at large: For malignant and benign thyroid patients, tumor or nodule tissue and blood were the sources whose repertoires were compared. Overall study results and limits: Malignant tumors reportedly showed significantly higher TCR beta diversity than benign nodules in both blood and tumor.

Ahead of thyroid surgery, no patient had received treatment of any kind. Original processing methods: Researchers built a distant-metastasis classifier for papillary thyroid cancer that drew on CDR3 differences across clinicopathological groups. TCRdb reanalyzed the PCR reads via MiXCR. These V and J calls derive from TCRdb rather than the authors' analysis. The sample yields tens of thousands of clones, 20% seen once. This clone was counted many times. Its antigen is not known. The TCR was taken from a female donor with papillary thyroid cancer or a benign thyroid nodule (not recorded which). Some clones in this sample may be carry-over from other donors' samples. Sample: adjacent normal tissue.

In nucleotides, the CDR3 is TGTGCCAGCTCACCTATAGGGGACACGGGCAATCAGCCCCAGCATTTT. As protein: CASSPIGDTGNQPQHF. This rearrangement joins TRBV18 to TRBJ1-5; a weak D match, TRBD1 (6 bases). This CDR3 spans 16 amino acids. Germline V gene lookup returns CDR1 KGHSH and CDR2 LQKENI. The V end was cut by 3 bases, the J end by 2 bases, with 14 bases between.